This is a list of T cell receptor beta chains from one sample in a study of technical replicates of blood from a few donors. The table came from immunoSEQ multiplex PCR; TCRdb's copy has only in-frame clones and leaves some out. Among tens of thousands of clones listed, 85% to 95% were seen once. Sequenced: T cells isolated from PBMCs. These receptors were taken from a human donor in good health. CDR3s include the opening cysteine and the closing phenylalanine or tryptophan. A D gene is named only where the DNA matches it firmly. Only part of the rows carry a size: once, few, many, or a class if the clone is expanded.

D gene: -; J gene: TRBJ2-3; V gene: TRBV7-3; clone size: -; CDR3 DNA: TGTGCCAGCAGCTTAAATTCGGGGGTCACAGATACGCAGTATTTT; CDR3 protein: CASSLNSGVTDTQYF
D gene: TRBD1; J gene: TRBJ2-1; V gene: TRBV7-3; clone size: -; CDR3 DNA: TGTGCCAGCAGTGGCGGACAGGTTAATGAGCAGTTCTTC; CDR3 protein: CASSGGQVNEQFF
D gene: TRBD2; J gene: TRBJ2-7; V gene: TRBV5-3; clone size: -; CDR3 DNA: TGTGCCAGAAGCCCCCGACTAGCGGGAGTGTACGAGCAGTACTTC; CDR3 protein: CARSPRLAGVYEQYF
D gene: -; J gene: TRBJ2-2; V gene: TRBV21-1; clone size: once; CDR3 DNA: TGTGCCAGCAGCAACAGGGCAGCGCTGTTTTTT; CDR3 protein: CASSNRAALFF
D gene: -; J gene: TRBJ2-2; V gene: TRBV2; clone size: -; CDR3 DNA: TGTGCCAGCAGCTTGGAGGGCCAGGGCACCGGGGAGCTGTTTTTT; CDR3 protein: CASSLEGQGTGELFF
D gene: TRBD1; J gene: TRBJ2-7; V gene: TRBV19; clone size: -; CDR3 DNA: TGTGCCAGTAGTGAGTTGATGGACAGGCCCCGATCCACCTACGAGCAGTACTTC; CDR3 protein: CASSELMDRPRSTYEQYF
D gene: TRBD1; J gene: TRBJ1-4; V gene: TRBV30; clone size: -; CDR3 DNA: TGTGCCTGGTTGACAGGGGGCTCTGAAAAACTGTTTTTT; CDR3 protein: CAWLTGGSEKLFF
D gene: TRBD1; J gene: TRBJ2-7; V gene: TRBV29-1; clone size: -; CDR3 DNA: TGCAGGGCTGGGACAGCCTACGAGCAGTACTTC; CDR3 protein: CRAGTAYEQYF
D gene: -; J gene: TRBJ1-2; V gene: TRBV5-1; clone size: -; CDR3 DNA: TGCGCCAGCAGCTTGGAAGTGGAGGGAGCAGAGGGCTACACCTTC; CDR3 protein: CASSLEVEGAEGYTF
D gene: TRBD1; J gene: TRBJ2-7; V gene: TRBV6-1; clone size: medium-sized; CDR3 DNA: TGTGCCAGCAGTGACGAGGGACAGGGCCCTTCCTACGAGCAGTACTTC; CDR3 protein: CASSDEGQGPSYEQYF
D gene: -; J gene: TRBJ2-7; V gene: TRBV19; clone size: -; CDR3 DNA: TGTGCCAGTAGTTCTGGCAGGGTGGCCTACGAGCAGTACTTC; CDR3 protein: CASSSGRVAYEQYF
D gene: -; J gene: TRBJ2-3; V gene: TRBV5-4; clone size: -; CDR3 DNA: TGTGCCAGCTCCCGACACACAGATACGCAGTATTTT; CDR3 protein: CASSRHTDTQYF
D gene: -; J gene: TRBJ2-1; V gene: TRBV2; clone size: -; CDR3 DNA: TGTGCCAGCAGTGAAAATTGGGGGGAGAGTGGGAATGAGCAGTTCTTC; CDR3 protein: CASSENWGESGNEQFF
D gene: TRBD1; J gene: TRBJ1-2; V gene: TRBV9; clone size: -; CDR3 DNA: TGTGCCAGCAGCGCCGGGACAGGGAAGAACTATGGCTACACCTTC; CDR3 protein: CASSAGTGKNYGYTF
D gene: -; J gene: TRBJ2-1; V gene: TRBV14; clone size: few; CDR3 DNA: TGTGCCAGCAGCCAACTGGACTCGAGCTCCTACAATGAGCAGTTCTTC; CDR3 protein: CASSQLDSSSYNEQFF
D gene: -; J gene: TRBJ2-7; V gene: TRBV4-2; clone size: -; CDR3 DNA: TGTGCCAGCAGCCATGCCCAGGAACCCTACGAGCAGTACTTC; CDR3 protein: CASSHAQEPYEQYF
D gene: TRBD2; J gene: TRBJ2-7; V gene: TRBV19; clone size: -; CDR3 DNA: TGTGCCAGTAGTATAATAGCGGGAGTGAGAAACGAGCAGTACTTC; CDR3 protein: CASSIIAGVRNEQYF
D gene: -; J gene: TRBJ1-1; V gene: TRBV28; clone size: -; CDR3 DNA: TGTGCCAGCAGGGCCATCCAGGGTCTCACTGAAGCTTTCTTT; CDR3 protein: CASRAIQGLTEAFF
D gene: -; J gene: TRBJ2-2; V gene: TRBV28; clone size: -; CDR3 DNA: TGTGCCAGCAGTTCCGCAGGGAATTCCGGGGAGCTGTTTTTT; CDR3 protein: CASSSAGNSGELFF
D gene: TRBD1; J gene: TRBJ1-2; V gene: TRBV4-1; clone size: -; CDR3 DNA: TGCGCCAGCAGCCTCGGACAGGGAGATTGGTATGGCTACACCTTC; CDR3 protein: CASSLGQGDWYGYTF
D gene: -; J gene: TRBJ1-5; V gene: TRBV4-2; clone size: -; CDR3 DNA: TGTGCCAGCAGCGCATCCACCGGGGGGAGCAATCAGCCCCAGCATTTT; CDR3 protein: CASSASTGGSNQPQHF
D gene: TRBD2; J gene: TRBJ2-7; V gene: TRBV19; clone size: -; CDR3 DNA: TGTGCCAGTAAGACTAGCGGGATTTCCTACGAGCAGTACTTC; CDR3 protein: CASKTSGISYEQYF
D gene: -; J gene: TRBJ2-7; V gene: TRBV6-1; clone size: -; CDR3 DNA: TGTGCCAGCAGTGGCTGGGACTCTACCGGGCAGTACTTC; CDR3 protein: CASSGWDSTGQYF
D gene: TRBD1; J gene: TRBJ1-4; V gene: TRBV7-9; clone size: -; CDR3 DNA: TGTGCCAGCAGCCGGACAGGGGATTCTGGTGAAAAACTGTTTTTT; CDR3 protein: CASSRTGDSGEKLFF
D gene: -; J gene: TRBJ1-3; V gene: TRBV13; clone size: -; CDR3 DNA: TGTGCCAGCAGCTTATCGAGGGTAGACGGAAACACCATATATTTT; CDR3 protein: CASSLSRVDGNTIYF
D gene: -; J gene: TRBJ2-7; V gene: TRBV7-9; clone size: -; CDR3 DNA: TGTGCCAGCAGCCAGAGGAGCTCCTACGAGCAGTACTTC; CDR3 protein: CASSQRSSYEQYF
D gene: TRBD1; J gene: TRBJ1-2; V gene: TRBV19; clone size: -; CDR3 DNA: TGTGCCAGTAGTGGGAGCCTGACAGGGAGAGAGGTGAATGGCTACACCTTC; CDR3 protein: CASSGSLTGREVNGYTF
D gene: TRBD1; J gene: TRBJ2-7; V gene: TRBV7-2; clone size: once; CDR3 DNA: TGTGCCAGCAGCTCCCCGGGACAGTCCTCCTACGAGCAGTACTTC; CDR3 protein: CASSSPGQSSYEQYF
D gene: TRBD1; J gene: TRBJ2-7; V gene: TRBV11-2; clone size: -; CDR3 DNA: TGTGCCAGCAGCTTAGTTTGGACAGGGGGCTACGAGCAGTACTTC; CDR3 protein: CASSLVWTGGYEQYF
D gene: -; J gene: TRBJ2-3; V gene: TRBV6-6; clone size: -; CDR3 DNA: TGTGCCAGCAGTTCGGTCAGGAGCACAGATACGCAGTATTTT; CDR3 protein: CASSSVRSTDTQYF
D gene: -; J gene: TRBJ1-1; V gene: TRBV5-1; clone size: -; CDR3 DNA: TGCGCCAGCAGCCGAGCACTCAGGGATAGCACTGAAGCTTTCTTT; CDR3 protein: CASSRALRDSTEAFF
D gene: TRBD1; J gene: TRBJ1-1; V gene: TRBV30; clone size: -; CDR3 DNA: TGTGCCTGGAGTGTCGACAGGGAGATTGCTGAAGCTTTCTTT; CDR3 protein: CAWSVDREIAEAFF
D gene: -; J gene: TRBJ2-3; V gene: TRBV7-8; clone size: -; CDR3 DNA: TGTGCCAGCAGTACAAGCACAGATACGCAGTATTTT; CDR3 protein: CASSTSTDTQYF
D gene: TRBD1; J gene: TRBJ1-5; V gene: TRBV28; clone size: -; CDR3 DNA: TGTGCCAGCAGTTTGACAGGGGGCAATCAGCCCCAGCATTTT; CDR3 protein: CASSLTGGNQPQHF
D gene: TRBD2; J gene: TRBJ2-5; V gene: TRBV19; clone size: -; CDR3 DNA: TGTGCCAGTAGGACAGCTAGCGGGCAAGAGACCCAGTACTTC; CDR3 protein: CASRTASGQETQYF
D gene: -; J gene: TRBJ1-3; V gene: TRBV4-2; clone size: -; CDR3 DNA: TGTGCCAGCAGCCAACTTCCAAGAGCCTCTGGAAACACCATATATTTT; CDR3 protein: CASSQLPRASGNTIYF
D gene: TRBD2; J gene: TRBJ2-1; V gene: TRBV4-3; clone size: -; CDR3 DNA: TGCGCCAGCAGCCTGGTAGCGGGAGAAGGCCCCTACAATGAGCAGTTCTTC; CDR3 protein: CASSLVAGEGPYNEQFF
D gene: TRBD1; J gene: TRBJ2-7; V gene: TRBV5-1; clone size: -; CDR3 DNA: TGCGCCAGCAGTCGAGCAGGGGGAACCTACGAGCAGTACTTC; CDR3 protein: CASSRAGGTYEQYF
D gene: TRBD2; J gene: TRBJ2-7; V gene: TRBV27; clone size: -; CDR3 DNA: TGTGCCAGCAGTTATACTAGCGGCTACGAGCAGTACTTC; CDR3 protein: CASSYTSGYEQYF
D gene: -; J gene: TRBJ2-6; V gene: TRBV30; clone size: few; CDR3 DNA: TGTGCCTGGAGTACAGGCGTTGGGGCCAACGTCCTGACTTTC; CDR3 protein: CAWSTGVGANVLTF
D gene: -; J gene: TRBJ2-3; V gene: TRBV7-3; clone size: -; CDR3 DNA: TGTGCCAGCAGCTTAACTAGCGGAAGCACAGATACGCAGTATTTT; CDR3 protein: CASSLTSGSTDTQYF
D gene: TRBD1; J gene: TRBJ2-1; V gene: TRBV11-3; clone size: few; CDR3 DNA: TGTGCCAGCAGCTTAGGACAGGGGGGTATGAATGAGCAGTTCTTC; CDR3 protein: CASSLGQGGMNEQFF
D gene: TRBD2; J gene: TRBJ2-3; V gene: TRBV27; clone size: -; CDR3 DNA: TGTGCCACTAGCGGAGACGGAGGGGATACGCAGTATTTT; CDR3 protein: CATSGDGGDTQYF